This T cell receptor (beta chain) is drawn from a study of identical twins. The CDR3 consists of 14 residues. The germline V and J ends were trimmed by 8 bases and 1 base, with 14 bases remaining between them. TCRdb independently ran MiXCR on the 5' RACE reads; one entry per CDR3 protein. The sample records over 550,000 distinct CDR3 sequences, roughly 7.1% being singletons. This clonotype was seen a few times. This same sample was also part of a study on yellow fever vaccine responses in identical twins. As that study records: A vaccine T cell response that seemed partly convergent and partly personalized was reported in twins.

The sequence derives from a woman under 30 in good health. The specimen sequenced was PBMCs. The chain has TRBV12-3 or TRBV12-4 and TRBJ1-1; D might be TRBD1 (5 bases). CDR3 sequence: CASYRPEGNTEAFF. For the CDR3, the DNA is TGTGCCAGCTACAGGCCGGAGGGGAACACTGAAGCTTTCTTT.